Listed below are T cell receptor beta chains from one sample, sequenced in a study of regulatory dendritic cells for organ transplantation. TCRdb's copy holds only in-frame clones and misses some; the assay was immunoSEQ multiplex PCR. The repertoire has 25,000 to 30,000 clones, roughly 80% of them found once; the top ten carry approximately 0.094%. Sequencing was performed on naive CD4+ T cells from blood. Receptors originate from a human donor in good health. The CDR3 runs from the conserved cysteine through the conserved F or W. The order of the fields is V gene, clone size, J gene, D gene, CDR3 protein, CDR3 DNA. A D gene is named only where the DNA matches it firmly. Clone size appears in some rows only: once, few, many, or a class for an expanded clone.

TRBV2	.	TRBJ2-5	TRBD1	CASRTGSPETQYF	TGTGCCAGCAGGACAGGGTCGCCAGAGACCCAGTACTTC
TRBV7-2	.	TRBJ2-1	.	CASSSRGAVVVEQFF	TGTGCCAGCAGCTCTCGGGGGGCGGTTGTTGTTGAGCAGTTCTTC
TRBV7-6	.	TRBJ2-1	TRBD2	CASSLAGLAGTNEQFF	TGTGCCAGCAGCTTAGCTGGACTAGCGGGAACCAATGAGCAGTTCTTC
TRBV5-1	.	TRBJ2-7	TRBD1	CASSSDRGPGEQYF	TGCGCCAGCAGCTCGGACAGGGGGCCTGGCGAGCAGTACTTC
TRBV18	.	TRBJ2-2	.	CASSPRRGDTGELFF	TGTGCCAGCTCTCCGAGGAGGGGAGACACCGGGGAGCTGTTTTTT
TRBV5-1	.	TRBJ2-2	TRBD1	CASGNRGGTGELFF	TGCGCCAGCGGCAACAGGGGTGGCACCGGGGAGCTGTTTTTT
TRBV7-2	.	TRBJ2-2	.	CASSLAPGTGELFF	TGTGCCAGCAGCTTGGCGCCGGGGACCGGGGAGCTGTTTTTT
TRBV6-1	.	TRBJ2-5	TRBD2	CASSGTSGGQETQYF	TGTGCCAGCAGTGGGACTAGCGGGGGCCAAGAGACCCAGTACTTC
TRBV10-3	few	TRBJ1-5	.	CAIGSGGGKNEPQHF	TGTGCCATCGGTTCCGGGGGAGGGAAAAACGAGCCCCAGCATTTT
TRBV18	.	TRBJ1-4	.	CASSPQGTNEKLFF	TGTGCCAGCTCACCGCAGGGAACTAATGAAAAACTGTTTTTT
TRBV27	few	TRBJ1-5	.	CASSLLGSGQPQHF	TGTGCCAGCAGTTTATTGGGGAGCGGACAGCCCCAGCATTTT
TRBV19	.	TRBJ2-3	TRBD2	CASSTGGSGGYTDTQYF	TGTGCCAGTAGTACTGGAGGTAGCGGGGGGTACACAGATACGCAGTATTTT
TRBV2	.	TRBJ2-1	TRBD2	CASSTSAYNEQFF	TGTGCCAGCAGCACTAGCGCCTACAATGAGCAGTTCTTC
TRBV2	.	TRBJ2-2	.	CASSPTENTGELFF	TGTGCCAGCAGCCCCACAGAGAACACCGGGGAGCTGTTTTTT
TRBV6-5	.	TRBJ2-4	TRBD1	CASSRQGDLKNIQYF	TGTGCCAGCAGTCGACAGGGAGACCTCAAAAACATTCAGTACTTC
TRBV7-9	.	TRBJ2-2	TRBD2	CASSPLLAGVVTGELFF	TGTGCCAGCAGCCCACTTCTAGCGGGGGTCGTCACCGGGGAGCTGTTTTTT
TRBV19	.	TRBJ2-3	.	CASSTFNLATRTDTQYF	TGTGCCAGTAGTACCTTCAACCTAGCGACGAGGACAGATACGCAGTATTTT
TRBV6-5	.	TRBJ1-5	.	CASSYFPGNQPQHF	TGTGCCAGCAGTTACTTTCCGGGCAATCAGCCCCAGCATTTT
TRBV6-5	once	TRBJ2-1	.	CASSYYRSSYNEQFF	TGTGCCAGCAGTTACTATCGTAGCTCCTACAATGAGCAGTTCTTC
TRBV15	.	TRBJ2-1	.	CATSRDQAGLYNEQFF	TGTGCCACCAGCAGAGATCAGGCGGGACTCTACAATGAGCAGTTCTTC
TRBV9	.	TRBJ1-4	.	CASSAGLGEKLFF	TGTGCCAGCAGCGCGGGACTGGGTGAAAAACTGTTTTTT
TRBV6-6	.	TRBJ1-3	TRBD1	CASSYQGQGENTIYF	TGTGCCAGCAGTTACCAGGGACAGGGGGAGAACACCATATATTTT
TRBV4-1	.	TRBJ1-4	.	CASSQVWGRGMDEKLFF	TGCGCCAGCAGCCAAGTGTGGGGTCGGGGGATGGACGAAAAACTGTTTTTT
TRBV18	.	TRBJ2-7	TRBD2	CASSPPSRGGSYEQYF	TGTGCCAGCTCACCACCGTCGCGGGGGGGCTCCTACGAGCAGTACTTC
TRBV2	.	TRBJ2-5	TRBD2	CASSSGLAGSQETQYF	TGTGCCAGCAGCTCGGGACTAGCGGGGAGCCAAGAGACCCAGTACTTC
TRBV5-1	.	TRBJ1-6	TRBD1	CASSFGQEKPLHF	TGCGCCAGCAGCTTCGGACAGGAGAAACCCCTCCACTTT
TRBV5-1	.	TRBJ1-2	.	CASSPSRTDYGYTF	TGCGCCAGCAGCCCATCTAGGACAGACTATGGCTACACCTTC
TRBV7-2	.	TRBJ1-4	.	CASSLGSSGWEKLFF	TGTGCCAGCAGCTTAGGGAGTTCTGGCTGGGAAAAACTGTTTTTT
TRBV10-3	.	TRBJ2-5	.	CAISRTGVSGETQYF	TGTGCCATCAGCAGGACTGGAGTCAGTGGAGAGACCCAGTACTTC
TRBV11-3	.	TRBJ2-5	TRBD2	CASSRSGGKETQYF	TGTGCCAGCAGCAGATCCGGGGGGAAAGAGACCCAGTACTTC
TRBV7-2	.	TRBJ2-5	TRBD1	CASSPQTGYQETQYF	TGTGCCAGCAGCCCCCAGACAGGGTACCAAGAGACCCAGTACTTC
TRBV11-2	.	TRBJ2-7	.	CASSKDRPGLGSEQYF	TGTGCCAGCAGCAAGGACAGGCCGGGACTAGGAAGCGAGCAGTACTTC
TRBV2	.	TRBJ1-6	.	CASRLQGRSSYNSPLHF	TGTGCCAGCAGGCTACAGGGCCGCAGCTCCTATAATTCACCCCTCCACTTT
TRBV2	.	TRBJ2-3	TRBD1	CASSLQGARTDTQYF	TGTGCCAGCAGTTTACAGGGGGCCCGCACAGATACGCAGTATTTT